Included here is one T cell receptor beta chain sequence, with context. The antigen it recognizes is unknown. No much larger clone exists at a distance of one base, and base qualities are not known. The data originate from a study of cytomegalovirus exposure and HLA in healthy donors (dated by TCRdb to about 2017). Regarding the study in general: In an earlier analysis of 587 of the donors, about 270 Gb of sequence data and 90 million to 130 million unique TCR beta sequences from 180 million or so T cells were reported. An early release that covered fewer than 750 HLA-typed donors contained around 300 gigabases of sequencing data and about 93 million unique TCR sequences. Of the roughly 400 genotyped donors, approximately 83% fell in the genetic ancestry cluster associated with self-reported Caucasian donors. The study aimed to test whether signatures of past pathogen exposure could be identified by cataloging public T cell receptors. The study used immunosequencing to profile the T cell repertoires of approximately 640 subjects and linked those repertoires to cytomegalovirus serostatus. Along with the roughly 670-subject first cohort, a separate validation cohort of 120 different subjects was used. High-throughput TCR immunosequencing, statistical association of individual TCRs with disease status, and machine learning were combined to predict cytomegalovirus infection status. In a later analysis, previously published TCR beta repertoires from about 640 donors were re-analyzed and high-resolution HLA genotyping was added so that TCR occurrence patterns could be studied. Rather than using new phenotypic data, the later analysis identified candidate immune exposures from TCR beta sequences and from how often those sequences occurred across donors. An earlier analysis of approximately 500 of the donors applied high-throughput TCR beta sequencing to assess whether each TCR beta V gene segment acted as functional or pseudogenic. Donor age, sex, ethnicity and CMV serostatus were compiled alongside the repertoire data. In a later genetic analysis, genome-wide SNP genotypes for about 65% of the roughly 670 donors were used, and that subset was treated as a discovery cohort. All discovery cohort repertoires had been generated on a single sequencing platform. Both class I and class II loci were covered by HLA typing, at four-digit resolution. Typing coverage varied by locus: 629-630 donors for A, B, C, DRB1 and DQB1; approximately 500 for DQA1; over 600 for DPA1; 400 to 480 for DPB1. Because of strong linkage in the cohort, five DR-DQ haplotypes were treated as single units for association and clustering. Across about 380 genotyped donors of the cohort, an average of about 220,000 unique TCR beta nucleotide sequences per donor were sequenced, and roughly 18% of those sequences were non-productive. Broad study findings and their caveats: Roughly uniform sequencing depth across donors was assumed in presence/absence analyses, although this assumption may not hold. Because HLA typing was unavailable for some donors at each locus, only the typed subset was used in association tests. The authors suggested that the approach could potentially be extended to other disease states and immunological phenotypes. According to a later analysis, TCR association rates differed among HLA loci, with DRB1 alleles showing the most associated TCRs and HLA-C alleles showing the fewest. Some IMGT-functional V segments, including TRBV6-2 and TRBV6-3, could not be told apart with the 87-base-pair reads, so those segments were excluded. In a later analysis, several top co-occurrence clusters were reported to appear linked to parvovirus B19, influenza, CMV and Epstein-Barr virus. This cohort had only TCR beta chains sequenced, and the lack of alpha or paired-chain data limited which features could be detected. In a later analysis, 15,000 to 20,000 TCR beta sequences were associated with specific HLA alleles at a false discovery rate of 0.05. Across donors, most TCR sequences were observed very rarely, whereas some public TCRs were present in many individuals. Because counts were too low, some 17 rarely observed V segments, including chromosome 9 orphons, were left out of the earlier analysis of approximately 500 of the donors. For the cohort, immune exposure information was limited to CMV serostatus. A later analysis found that most CMV-associated TCR beta chains appeared HLA-restricted, with HLA associations seemingly driven largely by CMV exposure. A few of the identified cytomegalovirus-associated TCR beta chains were confirmed in vitro to be specific for cytomegalovirus antigens. A cluster of highly shared sequence variants was judged likely to be a technical artifact of the sequencing pipeline. The classifier was reported to diagnose cytomegalovirus status with high specificity and sensitivity in both the original and validation cohorts. Compared with the roughly 710-donor mean, donors in an Asian-associated ancestry cluster had fewer N-insertions in productive TCRs, according to a later genetic analysis. In an earlier analysis of 587 of the donors, most TCR beta V segments appeared in productive rearrangements about 90% or about 30% of the time, broadly matching IMGT annotations. A further reported finding was that TCR beta sequences accurately predicted the HLA-A and HLA-B alleles for most subjects in the first cohort. Compared with equally common non-associated chains, HLA-associated TCR beta chains in a later analysis were more clonally expanded and had lower generation probabilities. The study gave a list of 150 to 200 TCR beta chains associated with cytomegalovirus. Correlated functional status among segregating V segments might be attributable to linkage disequilibrium, but an unknown experimental factor could not be ruled out. V-gene and J-gene trimming of TCR beta chains was associated with a missense DCLRE1C variant in a later genetic analysis, and the association was replicated in an independent cohort. Assigning TCR associations to individual alleles was difficult when HLA alleles, especially DR and DQ, strongly co-occurred.

The CDR3 goes from the cysteine to the phenylalanine over 14 residues. The read is trimmed to its CDR3 DNA, 42 bases read in frame from base 1. The germline V gene sets CDR1 to MNHEY and CDR2 to SVGAGI. The cohort was made up of about 610 healthy bone marrow donors. At the time of sampling, every cohort member was nominally healthy, though immune exposures that went unrecorded were likely present. The donor tested CMV seropositive, placing the donor among the roughly 270 seropositive members of the cohort. A peripheral blood sample was collected from each donor, and TCR beta sequencing was performed on peripheral blood mononuclear cells. Genomic DNA extraction from the blood cell samples was performed with the Qiagen DNeasy Blood Extraction Kit. The library was built by means of the immunoSEQ multiplex PCR assay. For the multiplex PCR, a mixture combining 60 forward primers for TCR Vbeta segments and 13 reverse primers for TCR Jbeta segments was used. The CDR3 region of rearranged TCR beta genes was amplified from genomic DNA by a multiplex PCR assay. The Illumina HiSeq System was used to sequence the amplified TCR beta libraries as 87-base-pair reads. The authors' analysis ran thus. Across the roughly 700 repertoires, a later analysis counted 80 million or so unique TCR beta chains, some 11 million of which were shared by at least two donors. Raw reads were error-corrected and collapsed into unique sequences with a nearest-neighbor algorithm that merged closely related sequences to remove PCR and sequencing errors. V, D and J gene segments were assigned by aligning CDR3 sequences to IMGT reference sequences. Each retained sequence needed at least a six-nucleotide match to both a V gene segment and a J gene segment. A rearrangement counted as productive if the CDR3 had no stop codons and remained in frame with V and J, and every other rearrangement counted as non-productive. CDR3 was defined by IMGT convention, running from the second conserved V-encoded cysteine to the conserved J-encoded phenylalanine. The earlier analysis of 550 to 650 of the donors excluded any sequence lacking an unambiguous match to a single V gene segment. An earlier analysis of 587 of the donors called V segments functional above 56.7% productive rearrangements and segregating when the between-donor standard deviation exceeded 5%. A statistical classification framework was developed to diagnose cytomegalovirus status using the catalog of TCR beta chain sequences. V and J gene assignment, in a later analysis, came from comparing TCR nucleotide sequences with IMGT/GENE-DB human TR gene sequences. In a later analysis, CDR3 sequences and most-parsimonious VDJ recombination scenarios were assigned using the TCRdist pipeline. In a later analysis, every TCR beta chain was defined by the combination of its CDR3 amino acid sequence and its V-gene family, and reads without a unique V-gene family were dropped. A later analysis removed nearly 600 highly shared, low-generation-probability nucleotide sequences to deal with suspected cross-contamination and a sequencing artifact. For each public chain, a later analysis derived a clonal expansion index from normalized ranks of inferred template counts within each repertoire. In a later analysis, generation probabilities were computed with a VDJ recombination model fitted to out-of-frame rearrangements, and the resulting probabilities were checked against IGoR. In a later analysis, TCR-TCR, TCR-HLA and TCR-CMV co-occurrence was scored with hypergeometric tests, and a repertoire-size bias correction was applied to TCR pairs. A later analysis estimated false discovery rates by permuting HLA or CMV assignments 20 times. A later analysis grouped co-occurring TCRs with DBSCAN, adding TCRdist sequence similarity when clustering within HLA-allele-positive subsets. Repertoires with fewer than 30,000 or more than 120,000 public chains, plus five repertoires with anomalous nucleotide sharing, were excluded from co-occurrence clustering. TCRdb obtained this table from immuneACCESS and retained in-frame rearrangements with V and J assigned. These tables miss some clones; where compared with another copy, unresolved V genes account for less than half of the shortfall, and the remainder is unexplained. The DNA was the basis for D and trimming; V, J and clone size are from that table. The sample table holds over 150,000 clones, of which roughly 82% were seen once. Jointly, the top ten make up about 10% of the sample.

The specimen sequenced was PBMCs. This TCR came from a man over 45 in good health and CMV-seropositive. The chain couples TRBV6-5 to TRBJ2-5, with TRBD2 matching 13 junction bases. With the DNA end fitting TRBJ2-7 better, the J assignment may be wrong. The DNA sequence is given as TGTGCCAGCAGGGGACTAGCGGGAACCTACGAGCAGTACTTC. Translated, this is CASRGLAGTYEQYF.